This T cell receptor (beta chain) was obtained from a study of tumor and adjacent non-tumor tissue in lung cancer (dated by TCRdb to 2017 to 2018). Background for the entire study: The cohort included around twelve adenocarcinoma, a couple of squamous cell carcinoma and 1 small cell lung cancer patients. The 15 or so patients were aged roughly 30 to 85 years, included ten or so men and 5 women, and had TNM stage I to III disease. Sequencing generated a total of some 130 million productive TCRbeta reads, averaging around 4.2 million reads per sample. Using bulk TCRbeta repertoires from some 15 lung cancer patients, the study set lung tumor tissue side by side with matched distant non-tumor lung tissue. Under 35 paired specimens, one tumor and one normal lung sample per patient, were profiled by TCRbeta CDR3 sequencing. The investigation overall reported the following: Because peripheral blood was not sequenced, the blood TCRbeta repertoires of the lung cancer patients in the study went unexamined. The methods do not name the sequencing platform or mention unique molecular identifiers. The cohort had only around 14 patients, and the authors noted that larger samples and more detailed clinical data are needed. A significantly larger cumulative share of the repertoire was made up by the top 100 clones in normal lung than in tumor tissue. Tumor tissue showed significantly greater TCR diversity (inverse Simpson) than normal lung tissue (about 400 vs 180, P = 0.0075, Mann-Whitney U test). TCR diversity was significantly higher in younger patients, and higher tumor TCR diversity was associated with shorter overall and disease-free survival.

This clonotype was observed at least ten times. Its recognized antigen is unknown. Nothing much larger sits one base from this clone, and base qualities are not available. RNA was isolated from bulk unsorted tissue, and RNA quality was assessed with a NanoDrop ND-1000 and an Agilent 2100. All donors had newly diagnosed lung cancer, had not received prior chemotherapy, and were admitted for thoracic surgery in China between August and November 2014. Anyone who had undergone radiotherapy or chemotherapy before, or who had another cancer at the same time, was left out of the study. Pieces of surgical tissue measuring about 1-2.1 cm3 were kept in RNAlater solution and stored at -80 degrees C until use. In the germline V gene (reference sequence), CDR1 corresponds to MNHNY and CDR2 to SVGAGI. V drops 5 bases and J drops 3 bases, leaving 8 bases in between. The cysteine opens and the phenylalanine closes a CDR3 of 13 amino acids. The sequence is cut down to CDR3 DNA, 39 bases in frame from base 1.

The protocol used for the library was multiplex PCR. Sequenced on an Illumina HiSeq 2500. TCRbeta libraries were built by three rounds of nested PCR using primers (Table S4), following protocols modified from ARM-PCR. Before sequencing, PCR products in the 200-500 bp range were cut out of the gel and cleaned up using the QIAquick gel extraction kit. Per the original workflow: Trimmomatic was used to clean the reads, FLASH merged the cleaned reads into complete CDR3 sequences, and MiTCR assigned the sequences to V(D)J germline segments. VDJtools was used to compute clonal diversity as the inverse Simpson's index. In-frame sequences without a premature stop codon were defined as productive reads. TCRdb reprocessing: public reads trimmed at Q25 with fastp, clones called with MiXCR, in-frame beta chains kept. Each record represents a unique CDR3 protein, reported with the most common genes and DNA among its rows. None of the V and J calls come from the authors' own analysis; TCRdb made them. This sample has approximately 90,000 distinct CDR3 sequences in its table, and 61% of those were observed once. Approximately 15% of the sample comes from the top ten.

The source material was lung tumor tissue. This chain is built from TRBV6-6 and TRBJ1-5; the D region possibly corresponds to TRBD1 (5 bases align). This TCR derives from a man in his sixties or seventies with non-small cell lung cancer. The CDR3 has the sequence CASSGRVNQPQHF. In nucleotides, the sequence is TGTGCCAGCAGTGGCAGGGTCAATCAGCCCCAGCATTTT.